The rows below give T cell receptor beta chains drawn from one sample of a study of human versus mouse CDR3 diversity and MHC coevolution. Generated by immunoSEQ multiplex PCR, the TCRdb table keeps only in-frame clones and is missing some. In the table there are some 60,000 clones, 94% of which are singletons. The sample was naive CD4+ T cells from blood. Receptors were obtained from a person between 60 and 70 years old in good health. CDR3s include the opening cysteine and the closing phenylalanine or tryptophan. D genes are given only for firm matches. Clone size appears in some rows only: once, few, many, or a class for an expanded clone.

NA TRBJ2-1 NA TRBV7-2 CASSTLVGEQFF TGTGCCAGCAGCACTCTAGTGGGTGAGCAGTTCTTC
NA TRBJ2-7 NA TRBV5-1 CASSLGTALTYEQYF TGCGCCAGCAGCTTGGGGACAGCTTTGACCTACGAGCAGTACTTC
TRBD1 TRBJ2-7 NA TRBV29-1 CSPLGDRGRWLKSYEQYF TGCAGCCCATTGGGGGACAGGGGGCGCTGGTTGAAGTCCTACGAGCAGTACTTC
TRBD2 TRBJ2-7 NA TRBV7-9 CASSSHPSGGAYEQYF TGTGCCAGCAGCTCCCACCCTAGCGGCGGGGCCTACGAGCAGTACTTC
NA TRBJ1-3 NA TRBV5-4 CASSLDGVGNTIYF TGTGCCAGCAGCTTGGACGGGGTTGGAAACACCATATATTTT
NA TRBJ1-1 NA TRBV29-1 CSVEGGVRTEAFF TGCAGCGTTGAAGGGGGGGTTCGGACTGAAGCTTTCTTT
TRBD1 TRBJ2-3 NA TRBV5-8 CASSLGQATDTQYF TGTGCCAGCAGCTTAGGACAGGCCACAGATACGCAGTATTTT
NA TRBJ2-5 NA TRBV5-4 CASSPQGFQETQYF TGTGCCAGTAGCCCCCAGGGTTTTCAAGAGACCCAGTACTTC
TRBD1 TRBJ1-2 NA TRBV7-2 CASSLARTGGSYGYTF TGTGCCAGCAGCTTAGCCCGAACAGGGGGCAGCTATGGCTACACCTTC
TRBD2 TRBJ2-5 once TRBV6-4 CASRPSGAGTETQYF TGTGCCAGCAGGCCTAGCGGAGCGGGTACGGAGACCCAGTACTTC
TRBD2 TRBJ2-5 once TRBV6-5 CASSYSGRGVQETQYF TGTGCCAGCAGTTATAGCGGGAGAGGAGTCCAAGAGACCCAGTACTTC
NA TRBJ1-2 NA TRBV11-3 CASGNRAGGRDYGYTF TGTGCCAGCGGAAATAGAGCTGGGGGCCGGGACTATGGCTACACCTTC
NA TRBJ1-2 NA TRBV6-1 CASSEARPDGGYTF TGTGCCAGCAGTGAAGCGAGGCCAGATGGAGGCTACACCTTC
TRBD1 TRBJ2-5 NA TRBV7-9 CASSQGAVETQYF TGTGCCAGCAGCCAGGGGGCAGTCGAGACCCAGTACTTC
NA TRBJ2-2 NA TRBV18 CASSPFSGEVTGELFF TGTGCCAGCTCACCCTTCTCGGGAGAGGTAACCGGGGAGCTGTTTTTT
NA TRBJ2-2 NA TRBV5-1 CASSWGTLNTGELFF TGCGCCAGCAGCTGGGGGACACTGAACACCGGGGAGCTGTTTTTT
NA TRBJ1-3 NA TRBV7-8 CASSLGGGSGNTIYF TGTGCCAGCAGCTTAGGGGGGGGCTCTGGAAACACCATATATTTT
NA TRBJ2-2 NA TRBV11-3 CASSPGQNTGELFF TGTGCCAGCAGCCCGGGACAGAACACCGGGGAGCTGTTTTTT
TRBD2 TRBJ2-2 NA TRBV11-2 CASSQREGRSTGELFF TGTGCCAGCAGCCAGAGGGAGGGCCGGAGCACCGGGGAGCTGTTTTTT
NA TRBJ1-1 NA TRBV11-3 CASSLDRGTEAFF TGTGCCAGCAGCTTAGACAGGGGAACTGAAGCTTTCTTT
NA TRBJ2-4 NA TRBV5-4 CASSLQALSNIQYF TGTGCCAGCAGCTTGCAGGCACTTAGTAACATTCAGTACTTC
TRBD2 TRBJ2-2 NA TRBV5-4 CASSLGTSGAPNTGELFF TGTGCCAGCAGCTTGGGGACTAGCGGGGCCCCTAACACCGGGGAGCTGTTTTTT
NA TRBJ2-5 NA TRBV5-1 CASSWQGLGQETQYF TGCGCCAGCAGCTGGCAGGGTCTCGGACAAGAGACCCAGTACTTC
NA TRBJ2-3 NA TRBV20-1 CSATRDTQYF TGCAGTGCTACTAGAGATACGCAGTATTTT
NA TRBJ1-4 NA TRBV9 CASSPRSARGEKLFF TGTGCCAGCAGCCCCCGATCGGCTAGGGGTGAAAAACTGTTTTTT
NA TRBJ2-1 once TRBV5-1 CASSLDPSGNEQLF TGCGCCAGCAGCTTGGACCCCAGCGGAAATGAGCAGCTCTTC
NA TRBJ2-5 NA TRBV18 CASSPPSRGEETQYF TGTGCCAGCTCACCACCGTCAAGGGGCGAAGAGACCCAGTACTTC
NA TRBJ1-1 NA TRBV7-2 CASSLGLSTEAFF TGTGCCAGCAGCCTCGGGTTGAGCACTGAAGCTTTCTTT
NA TRBJ1-4 NA TRBV6-1 CASNQDRATNEKLFF TGTGCCAGCAACCAGGACAGAGCAACTAATGAAAAACTGTTTTTT
NA TRBJ2-7 NA TRBV5-1 CASSFSGSTYEQYF TGCGCCAGCAGCTTTTCCGGTAGTACCTACGAGCAGTACTTC
TRBD2 TRBJ2-7 NA TRBV18 CASSERTSGRLTYEQYF TGTGCCAGCTCGGAAAGGACTAGCGGGAGGCTAACCTACGAGCAGTACTTC
NA TRBJ2-7 once TRBV18 CASSPLPEGTPYEQYF TGTGCCAGCTCACCACTTCCGGAGGGGACTCCCTACGAGCAGTACTTC
TRBD2 TRBJ2-2 NA TRBV11-2 CASSITSVLGGGELFF TGTGCCAGCAGCATCACTAGCGTCCTGGGGGGTGGGGAGCTGTTTTTT
NA TRBJ1-2 NA TRBV4-1 CASSQDGGAHYGYTF TGCGCCAGCAGCCAAGATGGGGGGGCGCACTATGGCTACACCTTC
TRBD1 TRBJ2-7 NA TRBV10-1 CASSESPHRGYEQYF TGCGCCAGCAGTGAGTCACCCCACAGGGGCTACGAGCAGTACTTC
TRBD1 TRBJ2-7 NA TRBV6-1 CASRTDRGNSYEQYF TGTGCCAGCAGGACGGACAGGGGGAACTCGTACGAGCAGTACTTC
NA TRBJ2-1 NA TRBV25-1 CASSEYGQHNEQFF TGTGCCAGCAGTGAATATGGGCAACACAATGAGCAGTTCTTC
NA TRBJ1-3 NA TRBV29-1 CSVETQGNTIYF TGCAGCGTCGAAACACAAGGAAACACCATATATTTT